This note documents a single TCR beta chain sequence. Its target is unknown. This specimen belongs to a study of T cell responses to AZD1222 COVID-19 vaccine. Study-wide context: Recipients boosted at about 4 weeks or about 12 weeks are pooled. Findings and limits, study-wide: Unmutated variant regions are reportedly targeted by nearly half of spike-specific TCRs.

Clones were read by immunoSEQ multiplex PCR, and TCRdb kept only the in-frame ones, dropping some. The table records about 59,000 clones, roughly 84% of them present only once. Trimming left V 0 bases short and J 7 bases short, with 10 bases between. Germline V gene sequence: CDR1 SGDLS, CDR2 YYNGEE. The CDR3 sequence is 13 residues long. The sample in question was peripheral blood, obtained on day 0 of AZD1222 vaccination. The sequence was collected from an adult in good health. The chain carries TRBV9 and TRBJ1-2, with D unclear. This chain's CDR3 is CASSVVPLSGYTF. The CDR3 region has the DNA TGTGCCAGCAGCGTAGTGCCCCTGTCTGGCTACACCTTC.